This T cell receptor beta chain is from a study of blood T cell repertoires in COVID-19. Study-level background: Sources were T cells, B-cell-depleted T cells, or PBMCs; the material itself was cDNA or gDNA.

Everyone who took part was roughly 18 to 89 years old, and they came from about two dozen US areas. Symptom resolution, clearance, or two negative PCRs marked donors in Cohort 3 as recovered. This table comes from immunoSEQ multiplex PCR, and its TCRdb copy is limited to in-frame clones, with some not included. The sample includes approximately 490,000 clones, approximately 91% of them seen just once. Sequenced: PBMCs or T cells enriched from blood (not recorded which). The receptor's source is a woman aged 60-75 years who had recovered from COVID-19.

The chain's CDR3 is CASSSRVASDTQYF. The CDR3 DNA is TGTGCCAGCAGTTCTCGGGTGGCCTCCGATACGCAGTATTTT. This sequence joins TRBV6-6 and TRBJ2-3; D gene unclear. Trimming shortened V by 4 bases and J by 6 bases, and 14 bases separated the two germline ends. The CDR3 has 14 residues. CDR1 is MNHNY, CDR2 SVGAGI, per germline (reference sequence).